A selection of T cell receptor beta chains follows, all from one sample in a study of cytomegalovirus exposure and HLA in healthy donors. Data came from immunoSEQ multiplex PCR; TCRdb stores just in-frame clones and leaves some out. Its listing shows 90,000 to 130,000 clones. Material for sequencing was PBMCs. These receptors came from a man between 25 and 39 years old in good health and CMV-seronegative. The CDR3 runs from the conserved cysteine through the conserved F or W. The D gene is left open where the match is weak.

v_gene	d_gene	j_gene	len	CDR3nt	CDR3aa
TRBV10-3	-	TRBJ2-1	21	TGTGCCATCAGTGAGTCGGGGCCTGGCAGTGTGGCGCCGAGCTCCTACAATGAGCAGTTCTTC	CAISESGPGSVAPSSYNEQFF
TRBV28	-	TRBJ2-5	13	TGTGCCAGCAGTCCGACTAGACAAGAGACCCAGTACTTC	CASSPTRQETQYF
TRBV10-3	TRBD1	TRBJ2-1	15	TGTGCCACCATTTCGGGCCTACAGGGGAACAATGAGCAGTTCTTC	CATISGLQGNNEQFF
TRBV18	-	TRBJ1-4	18	TGTGCCAGCTCACCACAGTTTAGGAGTTTTACGTTTAATGAAAAACTGTTTTTT	CASSPQFRSFTFNEKLFF
TRBV19	TRBD1	TRBJ1-2	17	TGTGCCAGTAGTAGAACCCCGGGACAGGGAGGTATCTATGGCTACACCTTC	CASSRTPGQGGIYGYTF
TRBV6-1	-	TRBJ2-1	15	TGTGCCAGCAGCCACAGGGGCGGCTCGGGGGATGAGCAGTTCTTC	CASSHRGGSGDEQFF
TRBV6-6	-	TRBJ2-2	15	TGTGCCAGCAGTTACTCAAGGACAAACACCGGGGAGCTGTTTTTT	CASSYSRTNTGELFF
TRBV29-1	TRBD1	TRBJ1-1	14	TGCAGCGTTGAGGGGACAGGGGCTATCACTGAAGCTTTCTTT	CSVEGTGAITEAFF
TRBV9	-	TRBJ1-5	14	TGTGCCAGCAGCGTAGCGGGGGTCGGACAGCCCCAGCATTTT	CASSVAGVGQPQHF
TRBV7-3	-	TRBJ2-7	13	TGTGCCAGCAGCCCGCGCCCGAACTACGAGCAGTACTTC	CASSPRPNYEQYF
TRBV6-6	-	TRBJ1-1	11	TGTGCCAGCATCCAGAACACTGAAGCTTTCTTT	CASIQNTEAFF
TRBV18	TRBD1	TRBJ1-1	13	TGTGCCAGCTCACCTCAGGGGGAAACTGAAGCTTTCTTT	CASSPQGETEAFF
TRBV7-2	TRBD2	TRBJ2-2	19	TGTGCCAGCAGCTTGATGTTGGTACTACTAGCGGGGAACACCGGGGAGCTGTTTTTT	CASSLMLVLLAGNTGELFF
TRBV27	TRBD1	TRBJ1-2	14	TGTGCCAGCAGTTTAGGTGGACAGGGCTATGGCTACACCTTC	CASSLGGQGYGYTF
TRBV7-3	TRBD2	TRBJ2-5	14	TGTGCCAGCAGCCCAGCGGGGGGCCAAGAGACCCAGTACTTC	CASSPAGGQETQYF
TRBV4-1	-	TRBJ1-5	17	TGCGCCAGCAGCCAAGATAGATCGAGGGGACTTAATCAGCCCCAGCATTTT	CASSQDRSRGLNQPQHF
TRBV28	TRBD2	TRBJ2-7	15	TGTGCCAGCAGTATCACCGGGACTAGGGGGGACGAGCAGTACTTC	CASSITGTRGDEQYF
TRBV5-1	-	TRBJ1-1	14	TGCGCCAGCAGCTTGGAGCTTCGGAACACTGAAGCTTTCTTT	CASSLELRNTEAFF
TRBV7-9	-	TRBJ1-6	14	TGTGCCAGCAGCTTAGATGAGACAAGTTCACCCCTCCACTTT	CASSLDETSSPLHF
TRBV7-2	TRBD1	TRBJ1-5	14	TGTGCCAGCAGCTCGTCAGGGGGCGTTCAGCCCCAGCATTTT	CASSSSGGVQPQHF
TRBV10-3	-	TRBJ1-6	17	TGTGCCATCAGTGAGGCTTCCCTCAGGGGTAGTGCTTCACCCCTCCACTTT	CAISEASLRGSASPLHF
TRBV11-1	-	TRBJ2-5	19	TGTGCCAGCAGCTTAGTCGGCAGTTGGGGCAAGAGAGATGCCCGAGCCCAGTACTTC	CASSLVGSWGKRDARAQYF
TRBV30	-	TRBJ1-5	13	TGTGCCTGGAGGGGCCCTAGCAATCAGCCCCAGCATTTT	CAWRGPSNQPQHF
TRBV7-9	-	TRBJ1-2	12	TGTGCCAGCAGCCCCCCCCAGGGAAGCTACACCTTC	CASSPPQGSYTF
TRBV19	-	TRBJ2-2	13	TGTGCCAGTAGGGACAGGAACACCGGGGAGCTGTTTTTT	CASRDRNTGELFF
TRBV6-6	TRBD1	TRBJ1-2	14	TGTGCCAGCAGTGCAACAGGGGGCGACTATGGCTACACCTTC	CASSATGGDYGYTF
TRBV5-4	TRBD1	TRBJ2-7	14	TGTGCCAGCAGCCTGGGACAGGTTACCTACGAGCAGTACTTC	CASSLGQVTYEQYF
TRBV7-9	TRBD1	TRBJ1-3	19	TGTGCCAGCAGTTTAACCAAGGGACAGATTATTCACTCTGGAAACACCATATATTTT	CASSLTKGQIIHSGNTIYF
TRBV7-2	-	TRBJ2-1	15	TGTGCCAGCAGCCGATCAGTAAGCTCCTACAATGAGCAGTTCTTC	CASSRSVSSYNEQFF
TRBV5-1	TRBD1	TRBJ2-7	16	TGCGCCAGCAGCTACTTCCCTGGGACAGGGTTGGGCGAGCAGTACTTC	CASSYFPGTGLGEQYF
TRBV27	-	TRBJ2-6	15	TGTGCCAGCAGTCCTATTTATCTTGGGGCCAACGTCCTGACTTTC	CASSPIYLGANVLTF
TRBV5-1	TRBD1	TRBJ1-1	13	TGCGCCAGCAGCACCGGACAGGGTATTGAAGCTTTCTTT	CASSTGQGIEAFF
TRBV11-3	-	TRBJ1-1	13	TGTGCCAGCAGCTTTTCTCGGGGGACTGAAGCTTTCTTT	CASSFSRGTEAFF
TRBV14	-	TRBJ2-1	16	TGTGCCAGCAGCCACCCCCCCGGACAGCCCTACAATGAGCAGTTCTTC	CASSHPPGQPYNEQFF
TRBV7-9	-	TRBJ2-1	15	TGTGCCAGCAGGTGGGCCGCGGGCTCCTACAATGAGCAGTTCTTC	CASRWAAGSYNEQFF
TRBV5-1	-	TRBJ1-1	13	TGCGCCAGCAGCTTGGGGGCTACCACTGAAGCTTTCTTT	CASSLGATTEAFF
TRBV5-4	TRBD1	TRBJ2-3	15	TGTGCCAGCAGCTTAGGACAGGGGGCTAGGGATACGCAGTATTTT	CASSLGQGARDTQYF
TRBV11-3	-	TRBJ2-2	17	TGTGCCAGCAGCCCCTCACCGGGCGGGACGAACACCGGGGAGCTGTTTTTT	CASSPSPGGTNTGELFF
TRBV5-6	-	TRBJ1-4	17	TGTGCCAGCAGCTTGGTGGGCAAAGGGGCCCTTAATGAAAAACTGTTTTTT	CASSLVGKGALNEKLFF
TRBV5-4	-	TRBJ1-2	13	TGTGCCAGCAGATACAGGGAAGACTATGGCTACACCTTC	CASRYREDYGYTF
TRBV2	TRBD2	TRBJ2-3	14	TGTGCCAGCACCCCACTAGCGGGCACAGATACGCAGTATTTT	CASTPLAGTDTQYF
TRBV19	-	TRBJ1-2	13	TGTGCCAGCTCAGGGAGGGGCTTGAGGGGCTACACCTTC	CASSGRGLRGYTF
TRBV2	-	TRBJ1-1	14	TGTGCCAGCAGCCCCGCCTGGGGCCGGACTGAAGCTTTCTTT	CASSPAWGRTEAFF
TRBV5-1	TRBD1	TRBJ2-7	17	TGCGCCAGCAGCCCTGGACAGGGCTCTCCTCGGGGCTACGAGCAGTACTTC	CASSPGQGSPRGYEQYF
TRBV7-2	-	TRBJ2-5	14	TGTGCCAGCAGCTTAGGGGCAGCCCAAGAGACCCAGTACTTC	CASSLGAAQETQYF
TRBV6-6	-	TRBJ2-1	15	TGTGCCAGCAGTTGGGAGGAACTCTCCTACAATGAGCAGTTCTTC	CASSWEELSYNEQFF
TRBV4-1	-	TRBJ2-3	18	TGCGCCAGCAGCCAAGATTACGGGGAGCTAGTCCGCACAGATACGCAGTATTTT	CASSQDYGELVRTDTQYF
TRBV7-2	-	TRBJ2-2	15	TGTGCCAGCAGCTTAGTGCAGGGAACGGTCGGGGAGCTGTTTTTT	CASSLVQGTVGELFF
TRBV27	-	TRBJ2-7	11	TGTGCCAGCAGTCTCTCATCCCGGGATAGCTTC	CASSLSSRDSF
TRBV10-3	TRBD1	TRBJ2-3	15	TGTGCCATCAAGAGAGACAGGGGGCGAACAGATACGCAGTATTTT	CAIKRDRGRTDTQYF
TRBV6-5	TRBD1	TRBJ1-2	16	TGTGCCAGCAGTTACCTACAGGGGGCCTCGATAGATGGCTACACCTTC	CASSYLQGASIDGYTF
TRBV7-2	-	TRBJ2-5	18	TGTGCCAGCAGCTTAGTCGGCTGGGCGGGGTCGGGGCAAGAGACCCAGTACTTC	CASSLVGWAGSGQETQYF
TRBV15	TRBD1	TRBJ2-1	17	TGTGCCACCAGCAGAACAACTTCCGGGACAGGGGGGAATGAGCAGTTCTTC	CATSRTTSGTGGNEQFF
TRBV19	-	TRBJ1-2	14	TGTGCCAGTAGTATAGGTGGCAGGGGCTATGGCTACACCTTC	CASSIGGRGYGYTF
TRBV7-8	TRBD1	TRBJ2-7	14	TGTGCCAGCAGCTTAGCGGGGACAGCCCTCGGGCAGTACTTC	CASSLAGTALGQYF
TRBV2	-	TRBJ2-5	13	TGTGCCAGTTTTTCACCTGGGCGAGAGACCCAGTACTTC	CASFSPGRETQYF
TRBV5-1	TRBD1	TRBJ1-2	12	TGCGCCAGCAGCTTCGACAGGGATGGCTACACCTTC	CASSFDRDGYTF
TRBV9	-	TRBJ1-2	14	TGTGCCAGCAGCGAAGGGGCCAGCGGGTATGGCTACACCTTC	CASSEGASGYGYTF
TRBV7-2	TRBD1	TRBJ1-2	13	TGTGCCAGCAGCTTACGTGACAGGGTCGACTACACCTTC	CASSLRDRVDYTF